Here is one TCR beta chain with its context. Its antigen is not known. The data are from a study of cytomegalovirus exposure and HLA in healthy donors. Study-level background: As an earlier analysis found, 180 million or so T cells yielded 90 million to 140 million unique TCR beta sequences.

Study results and limitations: The authors later found TCR association rates varying by HLA locus, with DRB1 most and HLA-C fewest.

Amplification used 60 Vbeta primers and 13 Jbeta primers. Data came from immunoSEQ multiplex PCR; TCRdb stores just in-frame clones and leaves some out. This table holds 70,000 to 95,000 clones, 60% to 80% found once. The sequencing input was PBMCs. The TCR comes from a man aged 40-49 years in good health and CMV-seronegative.

Here the CDR3 reads CASRLPPGNTEAFF. CDR3 in DNA: TGTGCCAGCAGGCTCCCCCCAGGGAACACTGAAGCTTTCTTT. The genes are TRBV2 and TRBJ1-1, with unresolved D. CDR3 length: 14 residues. Germline assignment: CDR1 SNHLY and CDR2 FYNNEI. Trimming cost V 6 bases and J 1 base, with 12 bases left between them.